This T cell receptor beta chain emerged from a study of blood T cell repertoires in COVID-19. Study-wide context: COVID-19 samples from acute and convalescent phases originated in the United States, Italy and Spain. From T cells, B-cell-depleted T cells, or PBMCs came the material, which was cDNA or gDNA.

Original methodology: Estimates of nucleated cell counts were drawn from the amplification of reference gene primers. Clones were read by immunoSEQ multiplex PCR, and TCRdb kept only the in-frame ones, dropping some. V, J and clone size are those of that table, while D and trimming were read from the DNA. The sample has over 150,000 clones; roughly 91% are singletons. This clone has just one count. Germline V gives CDR1 SGHVS, CDR2 FNYEAQ. This CDR3 comprises 15 residues. The trim removed 1 base at V and 3 bases at J, leaving 6 bases unmatched. Input material: peripheral blood. The sequence came from a man aged 50 to 60 who had recovered from COVID-19. The chain uses TRBV7-6 and TRBJ2-7; 7 bases are a match to TRBD1. DNA of the CDR3: TGTGCCAGCAGCTTAGGCACAGGGGATAGCTACGAGCAGTACTTC. As protein: CASSLGTGDSYEQYF.